This paragraph covers one TCR beta chain sequence. Its binding antigen is unknown. There are no base qualities to consult, and no much larger clone falls within one base. The time point label for this specimen denotes: patch test 1, 2 weeks after DPC sensitization. This specimen's treatment or condition label, interpreted: therapeutic diphenylcyclopropenone sensitization with weekly scalp DPC. At every patch-test visit, the blood draw took place before the patch test was put on. Patients were eligible if aged 18 to 70, diagnosed with alopecia and judged suitable for DPC therapy, and pregnant patients were excluded. Total RNA was isolated from unfractionated whole blood collected in Tempus Blood RNA tubes. The V and J ends are trimmed by 5 bases and 4 bases, leaving 8 bases between them. The CDR3 starts with the cysteine, ends with the phenylalanine, and has 13 residues. Only the CDR3 portion is preserved as DNA: 39 bases, with reading frame beginning at the first base. Based on the germline V gene, the CDR1 and CDR2 sequences are SNHLY and FYNNEI.

This entry belongs to a study of human T cells and chemical hapten exposure listed by TCRdb under 2021. Regarding the study in general: For sensitization, 2% DPC in acetone was applied to an approximately 2 cm by approximately 2 cm area of upper inner arm skin. Patients additionally received weekly therapeutic DPC doses to the scalp throughout the roughly 25-week study period. Patch testing was done on the upper back using Finn chambers containing 0.01% DPC, and results were scored after 6 days according to International Contact Dermatitis Research Group standards. Alopecia areata with under or over 50% scalp involvement, alopecia totalis and alopecia universalis were represented in the patient cohort, which was mostly female. The libraries were sequenced as a pool, and the TCR yield per sample differed mostly because of small variations in library volumes within the pool. Peripheral blood TCR repertoire changes were tracked in vivo in alopecia patients during primary and secondary sensitization to the hapten diphenylcyclopropenone (DPC). Blood samples were taken from patients before sensitization (week 0) and at 2, 6 and about 24 weeks after DPC sensitization. About 28 alopecia patients gave blood for TCR sequencing at one to four time points (pre-sensitization, 2, 6 and 24 weeks). The paper's findings and limits, for the study overall: All patients had alopecia, a presumed autoimmune disease, so their immune response might differ from that of healthy individuals. Significantly more large CDR3 similarity clusters were formed by expanded TCRs than by pre-sensitization or healthy control sets, consistent with antigen-driven responses. The number of PT1 expanded TCRs positively correlated with patch test score, significant at thresholds 8, 16 and 32 but not 4. Repeated subsampling changed both the strength of the expansion versus patch-test correlation and the threshold at which the correlation became significant. DPC sensitization did not change how many TCRs were above 1 in 1000 frequency, and no evidence was found of alterations in global repertoire structure.

Library creation used RACE. Sequenced on a NextSeq 500. Library preparation attached unique molecular identifiers to individual cDNA molecules for quantitative, reproducible TCR counting. For every blood RNA sample, sequencing covered both the TCR alpha and TCR beta chains. The original methods were these. A median of roughly 99,000 TCRs per sample was observed, with a range of about 23,224 to 690,600. V, J and CDR3 annotation of the TCR reads was performed with the Decombinator software suite. For the PS versus PT1 abundance plots, all samples were subsampled to the same number of TCRs (28,000). TCRs were defined as expanded if absent before sensitization and observed at least eight times at the 2-week time point. TCRdb handled the public reads itself, with Q25 trimming in fastp and clone calling in MiXCR, and kept productive beta chains. Rows are combined by CDR3 protein, so each entry shows the most common genes and DNA. The authors' filters were not applied to this entry. Across this sample there are roughly 86,000 distinct CDR3 sequences, with approximately 10% seen only once. The ten largest clones represent 2.2% of the sample.

The rearrangement combines TRBV2 with TRBJ2-2; the D segment could be TRBD1, given 5 matching bases. This TCR derives from a man in his forties or fifties with alopecia areata. Some clones in this sample may be carry-over from other donors' samples. The sample here was whole blood, taken in connection with sensitization to the hapten diphenylcyclopropenone (DPC). In nucleotides, the sequence is TGTGCCAGCAGTATAGACAGCACCGGGGAGCTGTTTTTT. It codes for CASSIDSTGELFF.